This T cell receptor beta chain was recorded in a study of cytomegalovirus exposure and HLA in healthy donors. Looked up from germline, CDR1 is MNHEY and CDR2 is SMNVEV (reference sequence). The V end was cut by 10 bases, the J end by 5 bases, with 17 bases between. The CDR3 is 13 amino acids. In the PCR, 60 Vbeta and 13 Jbeta primers were used. Original data processing: In a later analysis, the count reached 75 million to 90 million unique TCR beta chains, with approximately 11 million shared. TCRdb keeps only in-frame clones here, not all; method: immunoSEQ multiplex PCR. V and J calls and clone size are copied from that table; D and trimming were computed from the DNA. The sample records some 96,000 clones, around 74% being singletons. Findings and limits, study-wide: Listed as cytomegalovirus-associated were 150 or so TCR beta chains. A later analysis found common viral pathogens apparently linked to several of the most significant clusters. On later analysis, the bulk of CMV-associated TCR beta chains appeared to be HLA-restricted.

Worth noting for this clone: What it binds is unknown.

The material sequenced was PBMCs. The chain recombines TRBV27 with TRBJ2-5; weak D call: TRBD1 (6 bases). The sequence came from a middle-aged man in good health and CMV-seropositive. The CDR3 nucleotides are TGTGCCACCACAGGGCTCCCGGGGGAGACCCAGTACTTC. The encoded protein is CATTGLPGETQYF.